This T cell receptor beta chain was documented in a study of human T cells and chemical hapten exposure. Study-level background: Across samples, TCR yields varied, mostly owing to small differences in pooled library volumes.

Indicated time point: patch test 1, 2 weeks after DPC sensitization. Specified treatment: therapeutic diphenylcyclopropenone sensitization with weekly scalp DPC. Each patch-test visit's blood sample preceded patch application. Unfractionated whole blood was the source of the extracted total RNA. Study-wide findings and caveats: Significantly greater numbers of large CDR3 similarity clusters came from expanded TCRs than from controls.

TCRdb processed the RACE reads anew with MiXCR; each CDR3 protein has one entry. The sample carries approximately 79,000 distinct CDR3 sequences, approximately 10% recorded once. For this clonotype: Its antigen remains unidentified.

The CDR3 extends over 16 amino acids. The germline V gene has CDR1 DFQATT and CDR2 SNEGSKA (reference sequence). Trimming removed 0 bases at V and 8 bases at J, with 19 bases between. This receptor was obtained from a woman aged 50 to 60 with alopecia areata. Some clones in this sample may be carry-over from other donors' samples. The chain carries TRBV20-1 and TRBJ1-4; weak D call: TRBD1 (6 bases). Material: whole blood, obtained in connection with sensitization to the hapten diphenylcyclopropenone (DPC). The chain's CDR3 is CSARDLHRDLEEKLFF. CDR3 in DNA: TGCAGTGCTAGAGATCTTCACAGGGACCTGGAGGAAAAACTGTTTTTT.